The 31 T cell receptor beta chains listed next were all sequenced from one sample in a study of post-analysis software for immune sequencing data. Findings and caveats of the study: Among five TRBV segments more frequent in patients than controls were TRBV5-6, TRBV5-1 and TRBV20-1.

Sequencing libraries made from TCR beta cDNA carried unique molecular identifiers. TCRdb passed the PCR reads through MiXCR, listing each CDR3 protein once. The data hold about 620,000 distinct CDR3 sequences, with around 40% observed a single time. Their cognate antigens are unknown. Input material: blood. These receptors all stem from a girl between 10 and 17 years old with multiple sclerosis.

The chain carries TRBV7-9 and TRBJ2-7, with D perhaps TRBD1 or TRBD2 (6 bases each). Germline values: CDR1 SEHNR, CDR2 FQNEAQ (reference sequence). The CDR3 spans 15 residues. With 7 bases removed from V and 10 bases from J, the gap between germline ends came to 26 bases. CDR3 sequence: CASTRAGTPGDTQYF. The CDR3 DNA reads as TGTGCCAGCACAAGGGCCGGGACTCCTGGGGACACCCAGTACTTC.

This clonotype was picked up a small number of times. The chain uses TRBV27 and TRBJ1-2, with D uncertain. The CDR3 spans 12 residues. Germline-derived CDR1 and CDR2 are MNHEY and SMNVEV (reference sequence). V shed 3 bases and J shed 4 bases, with 6 bases lying between them. The CDR3 DNA sequence: TGTGCCAGCAGTTTTGCGGGCTATGGCTACACCTTC. As protein: CASSFAGYGYTF.

This clonotype was picked up a small number of times. This chain joins TRBV5-1 and TRBJ2-5; possibly TRBD1 for D (5 bases). The germline V and J ends were trimmed by 4 bases and 2 bases, with 12 bases remaining between them. Germline loops: CDR1 SGHRS, CDR2 YFSETQ. The CDR3 is 14 amino acids. The chain's CDR3 is CASSPGHIQETQYF. The CDR3 region has the DNA TGCGCCAGCAGCCCCGGACATATACAAGAGACCCAGTACTTC.

The chain combines TRBV7-2 with TRBJ2-7, with 10 bases identical to TRBD1. J was trimmed by 3 bases and V by 7 bases; bases with no gene match: 6. The germline gives CDR1 SGHTA, CDR2 FQGNSA. The length of the CDR3 is 14 residues. CDR3 amino acids: CASTEDRGSYEQYF. CDR3 coding DNA: TGTGCCAGCACCGAGGACAGGGGGAGCTACGAGCAGTACTTC.

This chain uses TRBV29-1 with TRBJ2-7; D might be TRBD1 or TRBD2, each matching 6 bases. V lost 1 base and J lost 5, with 15 bases in between. The germline gives CDR1 SQVTM, CDR2 ANQGSEA. The CDR3 spans 14 residues. The CDR3 region has the DNA TGCAGCGTTGAAGGGCGGCAGGGGAGGAACGAGCAGTACTTC. Translating gives CSVEGRQGRNEQYF.

This clonotype was recorded once. A much more abundant neighbour one base away suggests this may be a read error. The chain combines TRBV7-3 with TRBJ2-3; D uncertain. Germline CDR1 is SGHTA and CDR2 is FQGTGA. The CDR3 contains 13 residues. Written as DNA, the CDR3 is TGTGCCAGCAGCTTAGGCGCGCGAGATACGCGGTATTTT. This encodes CASSLGARDTRYF.

The chain couples TRBV4-2 to TRBJ2-5; 10 bases align to TRBD2. The CDR3 is 16 amino acids. V gave up 4 bases and J gave up 5 bases; unmatched junction bases: 10. Per the germline V gene, CDR1 is LGHNA and CDR2 is YNFKEQ. CDR3 in amino acids: CASSLRRAGGLETQYF. The CDR3 region has the DNA TGTGCCAGCAGCCTCAGGCGAGCGGGGGGGTTGGAGACCCAGTACTTC.

The chain employs TRBV13 and TRBJ1-1; 7 bases match TRBD1. Trimming cost V 5 bases and J 0 bases; bases outside gene matches: 3. This CDR3 has 14 amino acids. CDR1 is PRHDT and CDR2 is FYEKMQ in the germline V gene (reference sequence). The CDR3 sequence: CASSKGQMNTEAFF. CDR3 nucleotide sequence: TGTGCCAGCAGCAAGGGACAGATGAACACTGAAGCTTTCTTT.

The V and J genes are TRBV6-5 and TRBJ1-1; TRBD1 might be the D (6 bases). Germline loops: CDR1 MNHEY, CDR2 SVGAGI. The V gene lost 5 bases and the J gene lost 3 bases, with 16 bases spanning the gap. The CDR3 length is 15 residues. The CDR3: CASSRPGQGHTEAFF. CDR3 DNA sequence: TGTGCCAGCAGTCGACCGGGACAAGGACACACTGAAGCTTTCTTT.

J is TRBJ2-1 and V is TRBV11-2; 7 bases agree with TRBD1. Losses at the gene ends were 2 bases for V and 4 bases for J; bases not matched to a gene: 5. The germline V gene has CDR1 SGHAT and CDR2 FQNNGV. The CDR3 contains 15 residues. The CDR3 is CASSLLGGAYNEQFF. CDR3 coding DNA: TGTGCCAGCAGCTTACTAGGGGGCGCTTACAATGAGCAGTTCTTC.

This clonotype was counted only a few times. The chain carries TRBV7-2 and TRBJ2-1, with 10 bases that match TRBD2. Trimming at V came to 5 bases and at J to 6 bases, leaving 10 bases not matched to a gene. The CDR3 totals 16 residues. Germline loops: CDR1 SGHTA, CDR2 FQGNSA. The CDR3, as DNA: TGTGCCAGCAGCCCCCTCCTCGCTAGCGGGAGCAATGAGCAGTTCTTC. Translated: CASSPLLASGSNEQFF.

This clonotype was observed a few times. The chain has TRBV12-3 or TRBV12-4 and TRBJ1-5, with D perhaps TRBD1 (6 bases). CDR3 length equals 16 residues. V was pared by 8 bases and J by 5 bases, with 22 bases between. The CDR3: CASRLDRAFGYQPQHF. Written as DNA, the CDR3 is TGTGCCAGCCGTCTGGACAGAGCTTTTGGCTATCAGCCCCAGCATTTT.

This clonotype was observed once. This chain links TRBV5-6 with TRBJ2-5; TRBD2 is a possible D gene (6 bases). CDR3 length: 15 residues. Germline lookup yields CDR1 SGHDT and CDR2 YYEEEE. Deletions cut 4 bases from V and 2 bases from J, with 15 bases between. The CDR3 is CASSRYGRTQETQYF. CDR3 in DNA: TGTGCCAGCAGCCGGTACGGGAGAACGCAAGAGACCCAGTACTTC.

The chain couples TRBV15 to TRBJ1-1; 7 nucleotides match TRBD1. Germline lookup yields CDR1 LNHNV and CDR2 YYDKDF (reference sequence). The CDR3 is made up of 15 amino acids. The V gene end was trimmed by 5 bases and the J gene end by 1 base; junction bases not matched to a gene: 7. The CDR3 is CATSPRTGANTEAFF. For the CDR3, the DNA is TGTGCCACCAGCCCACGGACAGGAGCGAACACTGAAGCTTTCTTT. Filled out from reference TRBV15 and TRBJ1-1, the complete variable domain reads DAMVIQNPRYQVTQFGKPVTLSCSQTLNHNVMYWYQQKSSQAPKLLFHYYDKDFNNEADTPDNFQSRRPNTSFCFLDIRSPGLGDTAMYLCATSPRTGANTEAFFGQGTRLTVV.

This clonotype showed up just a few times. The chain uses TRBV5-6 and TRBJ2-1; a weak D match, TRBD2 (6 bases). The germline CDR1 and CDR2 sequences are SGHDT and YYEEEE. V lost 5 bases and J 4 bases, leaving 16 bases between the germline ends. The CDR3 length is 15 residues. CDR3 bases: TGTGCCAGCAGTTTCGGGAGCTGGGCTTACAATGAGCAGTTCTTC. It encodes CASSFGSWAYNEQFF.

This clonotype was found once. The chain couples TRBV20-1 to TRBJ2-2, with D possibly TRBD1 on 6 matching bases. The CDR3 totals 15 residues. Trimming shortened V by 3 bases and J by 7 bases, and 18 bases separated the two germline ends. Germline CDR1 is DFQATT and CDR2 is SNEGSKA (reference sequence). The CDR3: CSARRPRGAGGELFF. For the CDR3, the DNA is TGCAGTGCTAGGAGGCCCAGGGGCGCGGGCGGGGAGCTGTTTTTT.

The chain carries TRBV20-1 and TRBJ2-5; TRBD1 might be the D (5 bases). The CDR3 has 14 residues. In germline, CDR1 is DFQATT, CDR2 SNEGSKA (reference sequence). V shed 4 bases and J shed 2 bases, with 14 bases lying between them. The CDR3 loop is CSATDNLAQETQYF. As DNA, the CDR3 is TGCAGTGCTACGGACAATCTGGCACAAGAGACCCAGTACTTC.

This clonotype showed up many times. The V and J genes are TRBV7-9 and TRBJ1-5; D remains unclear. Germline lookup yields CDR1 SEHNR and CDR2 FQNEAQ (reference sequence). V was shortened by 2 bases and J by 5 bases, with 4 bases between the two germline ends. This CDR3 contains 12 residues. DNA of the CDR3: TGTGCCAGCAGCTTACAGGATCAGCCCCAGCATTTT. Its translation: CASSLQDQPQHF.

In regard to this clonotype: This may arise from a read error, as a much more abundant clone is one base away. In DNA, the CDR3 is TGCAGCGTTGACGGAGCGACCTGCAATGAGCAGTTCTTC. Translation: CSVDGATCNEQFF. The V call is TRBV29-1, the J call TRBJ2-1; D gene unclear. V lost 3 bases and J lost 6, with 12 bases in between. Germline V gene lookup returns CDR1 SQVTM and CDR2 ANQGSEA. The CDR3 length is 13 residues.

In DNA, the CDR3 is TGTGCCAGCAGCTTAGCCAGGGCGCGGAACATGAACACTGAAGCTTTCTTT. Its protein product is CASSLARARNMNTEAFF. The chain employs TRBV7-9 and TRBJ1-1; a possible D gene is TRBD1 (5 bases). The V gene lost 0 bases and the J gene lost 0 bases, with 14 bases spanning the gap. Looked up from germline, CDR1 is SEHNR and CDR2 is FQNEAQ (reference sequence). The CDR3 sequence is 17 residues long.

This clonotype was detected only a few times. The chain has TRBV5-1 and TRBJ1-2, with D maybe TRBD1 (5 bases). The V gene's germline CDR1 is SGHRS and CDR2 YFSETQ. The CDR3 sequence is 15 residues long. V gave up 0 bases and J gave up 3 bases, with 12 bases separating them. The CDR3 sequence is CASSLAGQGDYGYTF. In nucleotides, the CDR3 is TGCGCCAGCAGCTTGGCGGGGCAGGGTGACTATGGCTACACCTTC.

This chain connects TRBV14 to TRBJ2-5; D not certain. The CDR3 consists of 15 residues. In germline, CDR1 is SGHDN, CDR2 FVKESK. V lost 4 bases to trimming and J lost 5 bases, with 17 bases between them. The CDR3 is CASSRETALRETQYF. The DNA of the CDR3 is TGTGCCAGCAGCCGTGAGACCGCGCTACGGGAGACCCAGTACTTC. Full variable domain (remainder filled in from reference TRBV14 and TRBJ2-5): EAGVTQFPSHSVIEKGQTVTLRCDPISGHDNLYWYRRVMGKEIKFLLHFVKESKQDESGMPNNRFLAERTGGTYSTLKVQPAELEDSGVYFCASSRETALRETQYFGPGTRLLVL.

A few counts support this clonotype. This chain connects TRBV6-5 to TRBJ1-1, with 8 bases that match TRBD1. Trimming took 2 bases from V and 1 from J; bases not matched to a gene: 0. Germline V lookup: CDR1 MNHEY, CDR2 SVGAGI. The CDR3 totals 14 residues. The DNA for the CDR3 is TGTGCCAGCAGTTACGGGACAGGGAACACTGAAGCTTTCTTT. It specifies CASSYGTGNTEAFF.

The chain combines TRBV6-5 with TRBJ2-3, with D possibly TRBD1 on 7 matching bases. Germline CDR1 is MNHEY and CDR2 is SVGAGI. CDR3 length: 13 residues. V lost 5 bases to trimming and J lost 5 bases, with 11 bases between them. DNA for the CDR3: TGTGCCAGCAGTACGCAGGGGGGAGATACGCAGTATTTT. This sequence encodes CASSTQGGDTQYF.

This clonotype has just a few counts. The chain links TRBV10-3 to TRBJ1-1; D is possibly TRBD1 (5 bases). In germline, CDR1 is ENHRY, CDR2 SYGVKD. Between the trimmed V and J ends, which lost 5 bases and 5 bases, there was a span of 9 bases. The length of the CDR3 is 12 residues. The CDR3 nucleotides are TGTGCCATCAGTCGGGGGAGGACTGAAGCTTTCTTT. It codes for CAISRGRTEAFF.

This clonotype turned up a few times. The chain carries TRBV5-6 and TRBJ2-6, with D perhaps TRBD2 (5 bases). The CDR3 has 19 amino acids. V was pared by 2 bases and J by 0 bases, with 18 bases between. CDR1 is SGHDT and CDR2 is YYEEEE in the germline V gene. This CDR3 reads CASSFGGQTYISGANVLTF. The CDR3 coding sequence is TGTGCCAGCAGCTTCGGAGGCCAAACTTATATCTCTGGGGCCAACGTCCTGACTTTC.

This clonotype has a handful of counts. J is TRBJ2-7 and V is TRBV27; D unclear. With 10 bases removed from V and 2 bases from J, the gap between germline ends came to 21 bases. Germline assignment: CDR1 MNHEY and CDR2 SMNVEV (reference sequence). The CDR3 length is 15 residues. CDR3 in amino acids: CATFRAGAQAYEQYF. CDR3 DNA sequence: TGTGCCACCTTCCGAGCAGGAGCCCAAGCCTACGAGCAGTACTTC.

This clonotype has a single count. The chain uses TRBV7-9 and TRBJ1-4; TRBD1 matches at 9 bases. Trimming removed 4 bases from V and 7 bases from J; junction bases left unmatched: 7. The CDR3 contains 15 residues. Germline assignment: CDR1 SEHNR and CDR2 FQNEAQ (reference sequence). In nucleotides, the CDR3 is TGTGCCAGCAGCTCGGGACAGGGCCAAAGTGAAAAACTGTTTTTT. Amino acids: CASSSGQGQSEKLFF.

The CDR3 DNA reads as TGTGCCAGCAGTTTCACGGGTAGAGGGACCGAGCAGTACTTC. As protein: CASSFTGRGTEQYF. The gene calls are TRBV12-3 or TRBV12-4 and TRBJ2-5; the D call may be TRBD1 or TRBD2 (5 bases each). The J call may be wrong; the DNA end is better matched by TRBJ2-7. The CDR3 contains 14 residues.

This chain uses TRBV6-6 with TRBJ2-5, with D unclear. Looked up from germline, CDR1 is MNHNY and CDR2 is SVGAGI (reference sequence). This CDR3 is 13 amino acids long. The ends were cut back, 11 bases at V and 4 bases at J, with 17 bases in the middle. The CDR3 bases are TGTGCCGGCATATCGTCCGACGGAGAGACCCAGTACTTC. Amino acid sequence: CAGISSDGETQYF.

This clonotype was observed a few times. V is TRBV5-5 and J is TRBJ1-2, with 8 positions matching TRBD1. This CDR3 comprises 14 residues. Germline assignment: CDR1 SGHKS and CDR2 YYEKEE (reference sequence). With V trimmed by 0 bases and J by 6 bases, 4 bases remained unmatched. The CDR3 here is CASSLARGRDGYTF. As DNA, the CDR3 is TGTGCCAGCAGCTTGGCCAGGGGGCGGGATGGCTACACCTTC.